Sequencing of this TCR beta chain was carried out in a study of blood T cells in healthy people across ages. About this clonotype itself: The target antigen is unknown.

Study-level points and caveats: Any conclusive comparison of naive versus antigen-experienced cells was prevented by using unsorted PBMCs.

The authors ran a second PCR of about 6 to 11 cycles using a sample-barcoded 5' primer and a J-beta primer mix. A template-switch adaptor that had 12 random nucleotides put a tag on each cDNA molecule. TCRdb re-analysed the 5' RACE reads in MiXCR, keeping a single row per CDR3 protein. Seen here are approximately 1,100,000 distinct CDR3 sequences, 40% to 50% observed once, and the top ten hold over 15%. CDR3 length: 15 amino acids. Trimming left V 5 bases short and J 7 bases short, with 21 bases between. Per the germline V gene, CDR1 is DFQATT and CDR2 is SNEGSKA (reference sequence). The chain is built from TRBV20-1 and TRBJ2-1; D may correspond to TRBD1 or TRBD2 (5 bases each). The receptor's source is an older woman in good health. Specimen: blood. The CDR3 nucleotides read TGCAGTGCTTCCCGACCGGGGCGCGGAAGAAATGAGCAGTTCTTC. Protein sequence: CSASRPGRGRNEQFF.